The 24 T cell receptor beta chains given below trace back to one sample, sequenced in a study of molecular identifiers for immune sequencing clone quantification. One entry per CDR3 protein results from TCRdb running MiXCR on the PCR reads. The sample lists some 680,000 distinct CDR3 sequences; roughly 25% were seen once. What was sequenced was naive CD8+ T cells from blood, with Jurkat cell RNA spiked in. Stated subset: FACS-sorted CD8+CD4-CCR7+CD45RA+ naive T cells. Source of these receptors: a human donor in good health. Some libraries in this study had Jurkat cell RNA spiked in.

This clonotype occurred many times. This rearrangement joins TRBV28 to TRBJ2-4; D possibly corresponds to TRBD1 (6 bases). CDR3 length: 17 amino acids. The ends were cut back, 5 bases at V and 0 bases at J, with 17 bases in the middle. Germline CDR1 MDHEN, CDR2 SYDVKM. Here the CDR3 DNA reads TGTGCCAGCAGTGTACTTGAGCAGGGGCTAGCCAAAAACATTCAGTACTTC. Translating gives CASSVLEQGLAKNIQYF.

Of note for this clonotype: It may be a read error: a sequence one base away is much more abundant. The gene calls are TRBV5-4 and TRBJ2-3; 7 positions match TRBD2. Per the germline V gene, CDR1 is SGHNT and CDR2 is YYREEE (reference sequence). The CDR3 spans 16 residues. The CDR3 nucleotides read TGTGCCAGCAGCTCTACCGGGACTACAAGCACAGATGCGCAGTATTTT. Its protein is CASSSTGTTSTDAQYF. The whole variable domain, filled in from reference TRBV5-4 and TRBJ2-3, reads ETGVTQSPTHLIKTRGQQVTLRCSSQSGHNTVSWYQQALGQGPQFIFQYYREEENGRGNFPPRFSGLQFPNYSSELNVNALELDDSALYLCASSSTGTTSTDAQYFGPGTRLTVL.

This clonotype has more than one count but fewer than ten. The rearrangement links TRBV2 to TRBJ1-2; 8 nucleotides line up with TRBD1. Trimming at V came to 4 bases and at J to 6 bases, leaving 7 bases not matched to a gene. The CDR3 spans 14 residues. CDR1 SNHLY and CDR2 FYNNEI come from the germline V gene. The CDR3 bases are TGTGCCAGCAGTGTTTGGACAGGGAGGGATGGCTACACCTTC. Translation gives CASSVWTGRDGYTF.

Points on this clonotype: Just one base apart from a much larger clone, this may be a read error. Likely a read error: the CDR3 ends without its conserved phenylalanine or tryptophan. The chain carries TRBV12-3 or TRBV12-4 and TRBJ2-5; 8 positions agree with TRBD2. There are 14 residues in the CDR3. V gave up 7 bases and J gave up 6 bases; unmatched junction bases: 10. CDR3 DNA: TGTGCCAGCACCCGGATGAGCGGGAGTCAGACCCAGTACCTC. This gives the protein CASTRMSGSQTQYL.

There are many counts of this clonotype. J is TRBJ2-7 and V is TRBV5-6; no clear D gene. Germline CDR1 and CDR2: SGHDT and YYEEEE. The CDR3 is made up of 15 amino acids. Trimming pared 3 bases from V and 9 bases from J, leaving 22 bases between. The CDR3: CASSSPEEYSFGQYF. The CDR3 DNA sequence: TGTGCCAGCAGCTCCCCTGAGGAATACAGCTTTGGGCAGTACTTC.

The genes are TRBV6-5 and TRBJ2-7; tentatively, D is TRBD1 or TRBD2 (6 bases each). This CDR3 has 16 amino acids. CDR1 is MNHEY, CDR2 SVGAGI, per germline. V shed 0 bases and J shed 0 bases, with 12 bases lying between them. The CDR3 DNA sequence: TGTGCCAGCAGTTACTCGATTGGGGGGCCCTCCTACGAGCAGTACTTC. This encodes CASSYSIGGPSYEQYF.

The chain employs TRBV27 and TRBJ2-3; 12 bases are a match to TRBD2. The CDR3 contains 17 residues. CDR1 MNHEY and CDR2 SMNVEV come from the germline V gene (reference sequence). V lost 1 base and J lost 5; bases outside the gene matches: 7. CDR3 coding DNA: TGTGCCAGCAGTTTATTGGTTCTAGCGGGAGGGGTAGATACGCAGTATTTT. This gives the protein CASSLLVLAGGVDTQYF.

The sample holds many counts of this clonotype. The chain couples TRBV7-6 to TRBJ2-7; D perhaps matches TRBD1 (5 bases). Germline lookup yields CDR1 SGHVS and CDR2 FNYEAQ. The CDR3 runs to 12 residues. The V end was cut by 6 bases, the J end by 5 bases, with 11 bases between. The CDR3 reads CASSETVNEQYF. DNA for the CDR3: TGTGCCAGCAGTGAGACAGTTAACGAGCAGTACTTC.

This chain connects TRBV6-2 or TRBV6-3 to TRBJ2-1; D remains unclear. Germline V CDR1 and CDR2: MNHEY, SVGEGT. The CDR3 is 17 residues long. The V end lost 6 bases, the J end lost 0 bases, and 18 bases lay between the germline ends. DNA of the CDR3: TGTGCCAGCAGGACCCCACTAACCCCTAGCTCCTACAATGAGCAGTTCTTC. It specifies CASRTPLTPSSYNEQFF.

Notes on this clonotype: A much larger clone differs by one base, so this may be a read error. V gene TRBV14 combines with J gene TRBJ2-7; no reliable D call. Per germline, CDR1 SGHDN and CDR2 FVKESK. The CDR3 length is 12 residues. The CDR3 coding sequence is TGTGCCGGCAGCCAAGACCGCTACGAGCAGTACTTC. Amino acid sequence: CAGSQDRYEQYF.

Regarding this clonotype: A single base separates this from a much larger clone, so it may be a read error. The chain uses TRBV10-2 and TRBJ1-1, with D possibly TRBD1 on 5 matching bases. CDR1 is WSHSY, CDR2 SAAADI, per germline. CDR3 length: 14 amino acids. The ends were cut back, 3 bases at V and 4 bases at J, with 12 bases in the middle. The CDR3 reads CASSDPKGSTEAFF. CDR3 nucleotides: TGCGCCAGCAGTGATCCAAAGGGGTCCACTGAAGCTTTCTTT.

In its sample, this clonotype was seen many times. The CDR3 is CASSADSNSYEQYF. As DNA, the CDR3 is TGTGCCAGCAGCGCCGACTCGAACTCCTACGAGCAGTACTTC. This chain joins TRBV9 and TRBJ2-7; D remains unclear. CDR1 and CDR2 from the germline V gene are SGDLS and YYNGEE. V lost 3 bases and J lost 0, with 10 bases in between. This CDR3 region has 14 residues. Variable domain in full (rest from reference TRBV9 and TRBJ2-7): DSGVTQTPKHLITATGQRVTLRCSPRSGDLSVYWYQQSLDQGLQFLIQYYNGEERAKGNILERFSAQQFPDLHSELNLSSLELGDSALYFCASSADSNSYEQYFGPGTRLTVT.

With respect to this clonotype: At one of its ends the junction is not consistent with the germline gene, which may arise from a read error. J is TRBJ2-2 and V is TRBV9, with 14 bases aligning to TRBD2. The CDR3 sequence is 17 residues long. CDR1 and CDR2 from the germline V gene are SGDLS and YYNGEE. The CDR3 DNA reads as TGTGCCAGCAGCGGACTAGCGGGGGGGCAGAACACCGGGGAGCTGGTTTTT. Translating gives CASSGLAGGQNTGELVF.

This clonotype was observed at least ten times. The V and J genes are TRBV28 and TRBJ2-3, with D hard to call. Germline CDR1 MDHEN, CDR2 SYDVKM. V dropped 2 bases and J dropped 0 bases, with 9 bases sitting between them. This CDR3 contains 15 residues. The CDR3 protein is CASSLRAVSTDTQYF. Written as DNA, the CDR3 is TGTGCCAGCAGTTTACGGGCAGTTAGCACAGATACGCAGTATTTT. The full variable domain, in which reference TRBV28 and TRBJ2-3 provide the parts outside the CDR3, is DVKVTQSSRYLVKRTGEKVFLECVQDMDHENMFWYRQDPGLGLRLIYFSYDVKMKEKGDIPEGYSVSREKKERFSLILESASTNQTSMYLCASSLRAVSTDTQYFGPGTRLTVL.

In regard to this clonotype: This could be a read error, since a much larger clone is one nucleotide away. The genes are TRBV7-8 and TRBJ1-3; no clear D. The CDR3 covers 17 residues. Germline loops: CDR1 SGHVS, CDR2 FQNEAQ. Trimming took 7 bases from V and 0 from J, leaving 19 bases between them. Here the CDR3 reads CASIPLTTGSSGNTIYF. The CDR3 nucleotides are TGTGCCAGCATCCCCTTGACTACGGGGAGCTCTGGAAACACCATATATTTT.

This clonotype was seen at least ten times. The rearrangement joins TRBV7-9 to TRBJ2-3, with D unresolved. The germline gives CDR1 SEHNR, CDR2 FQNEAQ (reference sequence). CDR3 size: 10 residues. V was pared by 8 bases and J by 4 bases, with 4 bases between. The CDR3, as DNA: TGTGCCAGCGAAGCAGATACGCAGTATTTT. It is translated as CASEADTQYF.

This clonotype has a count of ten or more. The chain employs TRBV11-2 and TRBJ2-1; no clear D. Trimming cost V 4 bases and J 8 bases, with 24 bases left between them. The CDR3 extends over 17 amino acids. The germline V gene encodes CDR1 SGHAT and CDR2 FQNNGV. Here the CDR3 reads CASSSPTATKPFDEQFF. The CDR3 nucleotides are TGTGCCAGCAGCTCGCCGACTGCAACAAAGCCCTTCGATGAGCAGTTCTTC.

This clonotype was observed many times. The chain employs TRBV21-1 and TRBJ2-5; the table calls TRBD1, which could not be checked here. TRBV21-1 is described as a pseudogene. This CDR3 comprises 13 residues. CDR3 sequence (DNA): TGTGCCAGTTCAACAGGGCCCCAAGAGACCCAGTACTTC. Its protein product is CASSTGPQETQYF.

The chain uses TRBV27 and TRBJ2-1; the D gene is possibly TRBD2 (6 bases). Trimming left V 0 bases short and J 4 bases short, with 13 bases between. Germline lookup yields CDR1 MNHEY and CDR2 SMNVEV (reference sequence). The CDR3 runs 16 residues. The CDR3 here is CASSLSSGDLYNEQFF. As DNA, the CDR3 is TGTGCCAGCAGTTTATCGTCGGGGGACCTATACAATGAGCAGTTCTTC.

In its sample, this clonotype was seen once. A much larger clone is a single base away; this may be a read error. The CDR3 does not end in the conserved phenylalanine or tryptophan, so this is likely a read error. This chain connects TRBV7-9 to TRBJ1-1; weak D call: TRBD1 (5 bases). The CDR3 runs 14 residues. Germline V gene data show CDR1 as SEHNR and CDR2 as FQNEAQ (reference sequence). With 3 bases removed from V and 8 bases from J, the gap between germline ends came to 16 bases. The CDR3 loop is CASSFVVGGTEAFL. CDR3 bases: TGTGCCAGCAGCTTCGTTGTTGGGGGTACGGAAGCTTTCCTT.

This clonotype was detected once. The conserved phenylalanine or tryptophan normally closing the CDR3 is absent here, so this likely arose from a read error. The chain has TRBV6-2 or TRBV6-3 and TRBJ1-1; no firm D call. CDR3 length equals 19 residues. Trimming cost V 1 base and J 1 base, with 22 bases left between them. Germline lookup yields CDR1 MNHEY and CDR2 SVGEGT. CDR3 nucleotides: TGTGCCAGCAGTTACTATTCCGATGGAGATAGCCATAAGAACACTGAAGCTTTCTCT. It yields the protein CASSYYSDGDSHKNTEAFS.

The J gene is TRBJ2-2, the V gene TRBV12-3 or TRBV12-4, with 7 bases lining up with TRBD2. The V segment lost 4 bases and the J segment 0 bases; nucleotides outside the gene matches: 8. The CDR3 loop spans 17 amino acids. The CDR3 DNA is TGTGCCAGCAGTTCCCGCCTGGCGGGAGCGAACACCGGGGAGCTGTTTTTT. Translation gives CASSSRLAGANTGELFF.

Notes on this clonotype: This clone may be a read error of a much larger clone one base away. V is TRBV7-8 and J is TRBJ1-6, with no clear D. Germline-derived CDR1 and CDR2 are SGHVS and FQNEAQ. CDR3 length: 17 amino acids. The DNA for the CDR3 is TGTGCCAGCAGCTGGCAGCCTCTAAGCTCCTATAATCCACCCCTCCACTTT. Its protein is CASSWQPLSSYNPPLHF.

As regards this clonotype: Being one base from a much bigger clone, this may be a read error. This sequence joins TRBV4-3 and TRBJ2-7, with D perhaps matching TRBD1 or TRBD2 (5 bases each). Germline CDR1 is LGHNA and CDR2 is YSLEER. Trimming removed 0 bases at V and 2 bases at J, with 11 bases between. This CDR3 is 15 amino acids long. Written as DNA, the CDR3 is TGCGCCAGCAGCCAAGACGAGGGACCTGCCTACGAGCAGTACTTC. Translated: CASSQDEGPAYEQYF.